These 24 T cell receptor beta chains came from one sample sequenced in a study of blood T cell repertoires in COVID-19. Some clones are missing from TCRdb's copy, which holds only in-frame ones; the method was immunoSEQ multiplex PCR. The sample has 160,000 or so clones, 90% seen once. The sample was peripheral blood. Receptors were obtained from a man between 60 and 70 years old with active or convalescent COVID-19.

The chain joins TRBV4-1 to TRBJ2-7; 9 positions agree with TRBD2. Per germline, CDR1 MGHRA and CDR2 YSYEKL. CDR3 length: 15 amino acids. V lost 8 bases and J lost 3; bases outside the gene matches: 11. CDR3 loop: CASPGWTSVYYEQYF. The CDR3 nucleotides are TGCGCCAGCCCCGGTTGGACTAGCGTTTACTACGAGCAGTACTTC.

The chain links TRBV6-5 to TRBJ2-5, with TRBD2 identical over 14 bases. The CDR3 runs to 16 residues. Trimming removed 4 bases from V and 5 bases from J; junction bases left unmatched: 6. The germline gives CDR1 MNHEY, CDR2 SVGAGI. CDR3 protein: CASSSWTSGRKETQYF. DNA of the CDR3: TGTGCCAGCAGTTCTTGGACTAGCGGGAGGAAGGAGACCCAGTACTTC.

The table lists this clone with a few counts. Within the sample, other DNA sequences also encode this same CDR3. J is TRBJ2-7 and V is TRBV20-1, with a tentative D call TRBD2 (6 bases). The V and J ends lost 3 bases and 5 bases respectively, with 8 bases between them. CDR3 length: 11 amino acids. Looked up from germline, CDR1 is DFQATT and CDR2 is SNEGSKA (reference sequence). The CDR3 spells CSASSGHEQYF. The CDR3 DNA reads as TGCAGTGCTAGTAGCGGCCACGAGCAGTACTTC.

The chain carries TRBV5-1 and TRBJ1-3, with unresolved D. The CDR3 extends over 16 amino acids. Germline-derived CDR1 and CDR2 are SGHRS and YFSETQ. Trimming pared 2 bases from V and 0 bases from J, leaving 12 bases between. The CDR3 DNA reads TGCGCCAGCAGCTTAGAGGGCGAAAACTCTGGAAACACCATATATTTT. It is translated as CASSLEGENSGNTIYF.

V is TRBV19 and J is TRBJ2-3; D remains unclear. Germline CDR1 is LNHDA and CDR2 is SQIVND (reference sequence). The CDR3 sequence is 15 residues long. The V and J ends lost 4 bases and 0 bases respectively, with 11 bases between them. This CDR3 reads CASSSAETSTDTQYF. DNA for the CDR3: TGTGCCAGTAGTAGCGCGGAGACTAGCACAGATACGCAGTATTTT.

In this sample, this clone turned up once. This chain links TRBV6-5 with TRBJ1-2; D possibly corresponds to TRBD1 (5 bases). The CDR3 contains 14 residues. Germline lookup yields CDR1 MNHEY and CDR2 SVGAGI. Deletions cut 2 bases from V and 8 bases from J, with 15 bases between. The CDR3 sequence: CASSYELGGGGYTF. For the CDR3, the DNA is TGTGCCAGCAGTTACGAGCTGGGGGGGGGAGGCTACACCTTC.

The chain carries TRBV10-3 and TRBJ1-1, with 7 bases that match TRBD1. The V gene's germline CDR1 is ENHRY and CDR2 SYGVKD. V dropped 4 bases and J dropped 3; count of bases not matched to a gene: 2. This CDR3 spans 13 amino acids. The CDR3 sequence: CAISGDSDTEAFF. CDR3 DNA sequence: TGTGCCATCAGTGGGGACAGTGACACTGAAGCTTTCTTT.

The chain combines TRBV18 with TRBJ1-6; D not certain. The CDR3 has 17 amino acids. Per the germline V gene, CDR1 is KGHSH and CDR2 is LQKENI. V shed 3 bases and J shed 9 bases, with 21 bases lying between them. CDR3 bases: TGTGCCAGCTCACCCGGATTGGGGAGGGCCCGGAGTTCACCCCTCCACTTT. It encodes CASSPGLGRARSSPLHF.

The rearrangement links TRBV7-6 to TRBJ2-7; 8 nucleotides agree with TRBD2. The V segment lost 2 bases and the J segment 3 bases; nucleotides outside the gene matches: 3. Germline CDR1 reads SGHVS; CDR2 reads FNYEAQ. The CDR3 has 14 amino acids. In DNA, the CDR3 is TGTGCCAGCAGCTTAAGCGGGAGTGGCTACGAGCAGTACTTC. This translates into CASSLSGSGYEQYF.

CDR3 sequence reads: CASSPEEGFNYGYTF. The DNA of the CDR3 is TGTGCCAGCTCACCAGAGGAGGGATTCAACTATGGCTACACCTTC. V is TRBV18 and J is TRBJ1-2; D gene unclear. Germline assignment: CDR1 KGHSH and CDR2 LQKENI. The V end lost 2 bases, the J end lost 2 bases, and 12 bases lay between the germline ends. This CDR3 region has 15 residues.

The chain joins TRBV19 to TRBJ2-7; D is unclear. This CDR3 is built from 14 residues. V lost 1 base and J 3 bases, leaving 10 bases between the germline ends. Germline CDR1 LNHDA, CDR2 SQIVND (reference sequence). The CDR3 nucleotides read TGTGCCAGTAGTATAGGTGGGCAGTACTACGAGCAGTACTTC. Translated, it gives CASSIGGQYYEQYF. Together with reference TRBV19 and TRBJ2-7, the CDR3 gives the full variable domain: DGGITQSPKYLFRKEGQNVTLSCEQNLNHDAMYWYRQDPGQGLRLIYYSQIVNDFQKGDIAEGYSVSREKKESFPLTVTSAQKNPTAFYLCASSIGGQYYEQYFGPGTRLTVT.

The chain couples TRBV2 to TRBJ1-2; no clear D. Germline loops: CDR1 SNHLY, CDR2 FYNNEI. CDR3 length: 14 residues. Trimming took 2 bases from V and 0 from J, leaving 7 bases between them. The CDR3 protein is CASSERGANYGYTF. CDR3 sequence (DNA): TGTGCCAGCAGTGAAAGAGGAGCTAACTATGGCTACACCTTC.

With respect to this clone: The junction departs from germline at one end; a sequencing error may be responsible. The chain employs TRBV20-1 and TRBJ1-1, with D unclear. The CDR3 extends over 11 amino acids. Germline CDR1 is DFQATT and CDR2 is SNEGSKA (reference sequence). DNA of the CDR3: TGCAGTGCTTCCTCGTTGTCACACCATTCCTTT. Translated, it gives CSASSLSHHSF.

The chain employs TRBV10-3 and TRBJ1-1; 7 bases are a match to TRBD1. CDR3 size: 14 residues. Germline CDR1 reads ENHRY; CDR2 reads SYGVKD. The V gene end was trimmed by 7 bases and the J gene end by 4 bases; junction bases not matched to a gene: 9. CDR3 in amino acids: CAITHDRVGTEAFF. The DNA for the CDR3 is TGTGCCATCACACACGACAGGGTGGGCACTGAAGCTTTCTTT.

As DNA, the CDR3 is TGTGCCAGCAGCCTGGGGACAGCGTTGATGAACACTGAAGCTTTCTTT. Amino acids: CASSLGTALMNTEAFF. V usage is TRBV13 and J usage is TRBJ1-1, with TRBD1 matching 7 bases. V shed 5 bases, J shed 0 bases, and the junction held 9 bases outside the gene matches. The CDR3 is 16 amino acids. Germline V gene lookup returns CDR1 PRHDT and CDR2 FYEKMQ (reference sequence).

V and J are TRBV7-9 and TRBJ1-2, with D uncertain. The CDR3 contains 13 residues. The V gene's germline CDR1 is SEHNR and CDR2 FQNEAQ (reference sequence). V lost 1 base to trimming and J lost 8 bases, with 11 bases between them. The CDR3 nucleotides are TGTGCCAGCAGCTTAGGAGGGTCTGGGGGCTACACCTTC. Encoded protein: CASSLGGSGGYTF. The whole variable domain, remainder taken from reference TRBV7-9 and TRBJ1-2, is DTGVSQNPRHKITKRGQNVTFRCDPISEHNRLYWYRQTLGQGPEFLTYFQNEAQLEKSRLLSDRFSAERPKGSFSTLEIQRTEQGDSAMYLCASSLGGSGGYTFGSGTRLTVV.

This clone was counted only a few times. The V and J genes are TRBV3-1 (or the pseudogene TRBV3-2) and TRBJ1-4; no firm D call. Germline values: CDR1 LGHDT, CDR2 YNNKEL (reference sequence). The CDR3 loop spans 15 amino acids. Trimming removed 0 bases at V and 4 bases at J, with 9 bases between. The CDR3 DNA sequence: TGTGCCAGCAGCCAAGATGATGCGGATAATGAAAAACTGTTTTTT. Translated, it gives CASSQDDADNEKLFF.

This clone was counted only a few times. This chain connects TRBV7-2 to TRBJ2-7, with 16 nucleotides matching TRBD2. Germline-derived CDR1 and CDR2 are SGHTA and FQGNSA. The V gene end was trimmed by 0 bases and the J gene end by 2 bases; junction bases not matched to a gene: 1. The CDR3 is 17 amino acids. The CDR3 DNA sequence: TGTGCCAGCAGCTTAGCCGGGACTAGCGGGAGGGCCTACGAGCAGTACTTC. This translates into CASSLAGTSGRAYEQYF.

This chain uses TRBV6-6 with TRBJ2-7; 8 bases match TRBD2. The CDR3 runs 16 residues. Germline trimming cut 0 bases from V and 6 bases from J; bases unmatched to any gene: 10. Germline CDR1 reads MNHNY; CDR2 reads SVGAGI (reference sequence). CDR3 sequence (DNA): TGTGCCAGCAGTTACTCGTCTAGCGGGTCCTTGACCGAGCAGTACTTC. This translates into CASSYSSSGSLTEQYF.

The chain links TRBV7-2 to TRBJ1-5; D remains unclear. Germline-derived CDR1 and CDR2 are SGHTA and FQGNSA. The V and J ends lost 0 bases and 6 bases respectively, with 9 bases between them. The CDR3 is made up of 14 amino acids. For the CDR3, the DNA is TGTGCCAGCAGCTTAGCCGGTGGAGGTCAGCCCCAGCATTTT. Protein sequence: CASSLAGGGQPQHF.

V gene TRBV30 combines with J gene TRBJ2-7, with 9 bases matching TRBD1. J was trimmed by 2 bases and V by 7 bases; bases with no gene match: 12. Germline V gene data show CDR1 as GTSNPN and CDR2 as SVGIG (reference sequence). This CDR3 is built from 15 residues. The CDR3 coding sequence is TGTGCCTCGGCGGGTCGGGACAGGGTAACCTACGAGCAGTACTTC. Amino acid sequence: CASAGRDRVTYEQYF.

The genes are TRBV6-6 and TRBJ2-7, with D tentatively TRBD2 (6 bases). V was clipped by 3 bases and J by 3 bases, with 9 bases between them. This CDR3 spans 13 amino acids. CDR1 and CDR2 from the germline V gene are MNHNY and SVGAGI (reference sequence). The CDR3 region has the DNA TGTGCCAGCAGTTATGGGGACTTCTACGAGCAGTACTTC. Translating gives CASSYGDFYEQYF.

The gene calls are TRBV24-1 and TRBJ1-2, with 10 bases that match TRBD1. V shed 5 bases, J shed 3 bases, and the junction held 2 bases outside the gene matches. CDR1 is KGHDR and CDR2 is SFDVKD in the germline V gene. The CDR3 has 14 residues. The CDR3 DNA reads TGTGCCACCAGTGCAGGACAGGGGGACTATGGCTACACCTTC. Amino acid sequence: CATSAGQGDYGYTF.

V is TRBV6-1 and J is TRBJ1-6, with D tentatively TRBD1 (5 bases). The V and J ends lost 2 bases and 3 bases respectively, with 5 bases between them. CDR1 is MNHNS, CDR2 SASEGT, per germline. The CDR3 totals 14 residues. As DNA, the CDR3 is TGTGCCAGCAGTGAACAGGGCTATAATTCACCCCTCCACTTT. This translates into CASSEQGYNSPLHF.